A single sample is the source of the 9 T cell receptor beta chains below, sequenced in a study of blood T cell repertoires in COVID-19 (dated by TCRdb to about 2020). Libraries were made using the immunoSEQ multiplex PCR assay. TCRdb retrieved this table from immuneACCESS and kept in-frame rearrangements only. Not all clones are present; in checked studies, unresolved V genes account for under half, and no reason is known for the remainder. Present in this sample are 400,000 or so clones, 90% of which were seen just once. Around 0.6% of the sample goes to the ten largest clones. The sample taken for sequencing was PBMCs or T cells enriched from blood (not recorded which). The receptors derive from a man younger than 35 who had recovered from COVID-19.

V gene TRBV5-6 combines with J gene TRBJ2-7; 7 bases fit TRBD1. J gave up 0 bases and V 3 bases, and 9 bases lay outside the gene matches. This CDR3 contains 16 residues. Germline loops: CDR1 SGHDT, CDR2 YYEEEE. CDR3 residues: CASSWSSGTASYEQYF. The CDR3 DNA reads TGTGCCAGCAGCTGGTCCTCCGGGACAGCCTCCTACGAGCAGTACTTC.

The chain carries TRBV18 and TRBJ1-2; no clear D. The CDR3 sequence is 13 residues long. Per the germline V gene, CDR1 is KGHSH and CDR2 is LQKENI. V gave up 5 bases and J gave up 4 bases, with 11 bases separating them. CDR3 residues: CASSTDEGYGYTF. CDR3 bases: TGTGCCAGCTCAACCGACGAGGGCTATGGCTACACCTTC.

This clone was counted a single time. V is TRBV6-1 and J is TRBJ1-1; possibly TRBD1 for D (5 bases). Deletions cut 2 bases from V and 3 bases from J, with 7 bases between. CDR3 size: 13 residues. Germline V CDR1 and CDR2: MNHNS, SASEGT. CDR3 sequence: CASSEPGYTEAFF. In DNA, the CDR3 is TGTGCCAGCAGTGAACCAGGGTACACTGAAGCTTTCTTT.

This clone was found a few times. The chain links TRBV3-1 (or the pseudogene TRBV3-2) to TRBJ2-2; D is possibly TRBD2 (6 bases). V lost 1 base and J lost 0, with 9 bases in between. Germline assignment: CDR1 LGHDT and CDR2 YNNKEL (reference sequence). This CDR3 has 16 residues. As DNA, the CDR3 is TGTGCCAGCAGCCAAGCCGGAGGGACGAACACCGGGGAGCTGTTTTTT. Residues: CASSQAGGTNTGELFF.

The chain links TRBV11-2 to TRBJ2-1, with 11 bases fitting TRBD2. Trimming took 8 bases from V and 2 from J; bases not matched to a gene: 2. The CDR3 extends over 14 amino acids. The V gene's germline CDR1 is SGHAT and CDR2 FQNNGV. In DNA, the CDR3 is TGTGCCAGCGAGGGACTAGCGGCCTACAATGAGCAGTTCTTC. The encoded protein is CASEGLAAYNEQFF.

The chain combines TRBV7-3 with TRBJ1-2; a possible D gene is TRBD1 (6 bases). The CDR3 is made up of 15 amino acids. Germline-derived CDR1 and CDR2 are SGHTA and FQGTGA. V shed 5 bases and J shed 0 bases, with 13 bases lying between them. This CDR3 reads CASSPTGGSNYGYTF. The CDR3 coding sequence is TGTGCCAGCAGCCCGACAGGAGGATCTAACTATGGCTACACCTTC.

The gene calls are TRBV6-2 or TRBV6-3 and TRBJ1-6; 7 bases are a match to TRBD1. The length of the CDR3 is 14 residues. Germline CDR1 reads MNHEY; CDR2 reads SVGEGT. J was trimmed by 8 bases and V by 2 bases; bases with no gene match: 3. The CDR3 sequence is CASSYTGTDSPLHF. CDR3 DNA: TGTGCCAGCAGTTACACCGGGACAGATTCACCCCTCCACTTT.

This chain connects TRBV9 to TRBJ2-1; maybe TRBD2 (5 bases). CDR3 length: 14 residues. Trimming cost V 2 bases and J 6 bases, with 12 bases left between them. Germline CDR1 SGDLS, CDR2 YYNGEE. The CDR3 is CASSVGSSGNEQFF. In DNA form, the CDR3 reads TGTGCCAGCAGCGTGGGGTCCAGCGGCAATGAGCAGTTCTTC.

V and J are TRBV12-5 and TRBJ1-2; no firm D call. There are 17 residues in the CDR3. From germline, CDR1 is LGHNT and CDR2 FRNRAP. V lost 5 bases to trimming and J lost 4 bases, with 23 bases between them. As DNA, the CDR3 is TGTGCTAGTGGTCTTCCTTCCAAGAGAGCCTCGGGCTATGGCTACACCTTC. This codes for CASGLPSKRASGYGYTF.